These T cell receptor beta chains were read from a single sample in a study of blood T cells in healthy people across ages. One entry per CDR3 protein results from TCRdb running MiXCR on the 5' RACE reads. The sample has 590,000 or so distinct CDR3 sequences, about 28% seen once. The sample comprised blood. The receptor set was obtained from a woman of 80 years or more in good health. CDR3s leave out the opening cysteine and the closing phenylalanine or tryptophan.

v_call,j_call,cdr3_aa
TRBV24-1,TRBJ2-5,ATSDSGTRETQY
TRBV18,TRBJ1-5,ASSPQGGRQPQH
TRBV7-9,TRBJ1-2,ASSPTEHLNYGYT
TRBV3-1,TRBJ2-7,ASSQDMTPSYEQY
TRBV6-1,TRBJ1-5,ASSESGGWNQPQH
TRBV15,TRBJ1-3,ATEDRKTNTIY
TRBV20-1,TRBJ1-6,SARDGGRGDNSPLH
TRBV6-5,TRBJ1-1,ASSQRSGFTEAF
TRBV6-2/TRBV6-3,TRBJ1-5,ASSSGQGAKKPQH
TRBV13,TRBJ2-7,ASSLGRTSFEQY
TRBV7-6,TRBJ1-3,ASSLVTGSFGNTIY
TRBV2,TRBJ2-1,ASSEAPGQQFYNEQF
TRBV5-1,TRBJ2-5,ASSIMTSDETQY
TRBV28,TRBJ1-2,ASSLFRGIEVYGYT
TRBV12-3/TRBV12-4,TRBJ1-5,ASSRDRAEQPQH
TRBV6-2/TRBV6-3,TRBJ1-2,ASSYSSGRDYGYT
TRBV14,NA,ASSQVESPETDNEQY
TRBV6-1,TRBJ1-2,ASSALEGFGYT
TRBV5-1,TRBJ2-5,ASSLDRRLAGREQY
TRBV6-1,TRBJ1-2,ASSVLQGLVNYGYT
TRBV24-1,TRBJ2-1,ATSDWSGREQF
TRBV11-2,TRBJ1-4,ASSLGEGLLNEELF
TRBV2,TRBJ2-2,ASSARLGAGELF
TRBV2,TRBJ2-3,ASSVVSITTDTQY
TRBV9,TRBJ1-1,ASSAYTGTVTEAF
TRBV5-5,TRBJ2-7,ASSGRLADIYEQY
TRBV12-3/TRBV12-4,TRBJ2-2,ASSPRQDTGELF
TRBV7-9,TRBJ2-1,ASSLDRRSSGVHNEQF
TRBV30,TRBJ1-6,AWRVGRSYNSPLH
TRBV11-1,TRBJ2-7,ASSLAQGFHEQY
TRBV19,TRBJ1-2,ASSMSLDPNYGYT
TRBV21-1,TRBJ2-6,ASTLRRANVRT
TRBV5-1,TRBJ2-7,ASSVGDGTYEQY
TRBV18,TRBJ1-1,ASSTGAGNTEAF